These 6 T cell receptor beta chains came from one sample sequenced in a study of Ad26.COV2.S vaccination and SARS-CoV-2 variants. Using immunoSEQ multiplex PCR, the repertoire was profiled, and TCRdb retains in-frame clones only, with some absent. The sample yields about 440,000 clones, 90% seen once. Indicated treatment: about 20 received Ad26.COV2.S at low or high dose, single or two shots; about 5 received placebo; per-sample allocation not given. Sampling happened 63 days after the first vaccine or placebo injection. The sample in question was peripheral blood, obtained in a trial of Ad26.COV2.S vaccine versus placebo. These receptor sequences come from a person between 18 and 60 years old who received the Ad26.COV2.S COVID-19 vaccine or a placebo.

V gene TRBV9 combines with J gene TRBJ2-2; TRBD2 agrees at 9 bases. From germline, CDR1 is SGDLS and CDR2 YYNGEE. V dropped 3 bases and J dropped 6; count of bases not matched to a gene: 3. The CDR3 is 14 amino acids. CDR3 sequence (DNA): TGTGCCAGCAGCGAATTAGCGGGAGCCGGGGAGCTGTTTTTT. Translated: CASSELAGAGELFF.

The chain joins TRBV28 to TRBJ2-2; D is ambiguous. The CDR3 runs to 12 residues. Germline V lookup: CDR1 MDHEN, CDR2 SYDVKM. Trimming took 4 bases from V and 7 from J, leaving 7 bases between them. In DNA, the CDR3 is TGTGCCAGCAGTTCGGACCGCGGGGAGCTGTTTTTT. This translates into CASSSDRGELFF.

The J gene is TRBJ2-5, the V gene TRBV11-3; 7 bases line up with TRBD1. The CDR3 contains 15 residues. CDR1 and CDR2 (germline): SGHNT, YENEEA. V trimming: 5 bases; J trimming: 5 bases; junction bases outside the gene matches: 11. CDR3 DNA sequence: TGTGCCAGCAGCGCAGGGAAGGGGGCATGGGAGACCCAGTACTTC. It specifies CASSAGKGAWETQYF.

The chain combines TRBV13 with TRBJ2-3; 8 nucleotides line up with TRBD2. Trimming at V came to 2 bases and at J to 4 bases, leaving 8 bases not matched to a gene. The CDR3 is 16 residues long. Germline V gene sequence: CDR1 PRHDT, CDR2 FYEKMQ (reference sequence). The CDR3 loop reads CASSLFGGRLSDTQYF. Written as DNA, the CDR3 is TGTGCCAGCAGCTTATTTGGCGGGAGGTTATCAGATACGCAGTATTTT. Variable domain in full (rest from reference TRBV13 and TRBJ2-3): AAGVIQSPRHLIKEKRETATLKCYPIPRHDTVYWYQQGPGQDPQFLISFYEKMQSDKGSIPDRFSAQQFSDYHSELNMSSLELGDSALYFCASSLFGGRLSDTQYFGPGTRLTVL.

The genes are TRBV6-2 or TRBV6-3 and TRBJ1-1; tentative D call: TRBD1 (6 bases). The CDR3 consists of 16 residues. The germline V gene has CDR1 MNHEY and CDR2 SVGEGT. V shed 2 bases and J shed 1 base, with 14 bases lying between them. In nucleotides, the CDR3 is TGTGCCAGCAGTTACGGACGGGGGGCGCAGAACACTGAAGCTTTCTTT. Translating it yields CASSYGRGAQNTEAFF.

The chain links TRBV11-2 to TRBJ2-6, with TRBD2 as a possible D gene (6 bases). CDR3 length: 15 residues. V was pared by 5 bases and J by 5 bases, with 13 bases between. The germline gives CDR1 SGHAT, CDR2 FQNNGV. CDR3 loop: CASSPPGLRANVLTF. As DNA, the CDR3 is TGTGCCAGCAGCCCCCCGGGACTTCGGGCCAACGTCCTGACTTTC. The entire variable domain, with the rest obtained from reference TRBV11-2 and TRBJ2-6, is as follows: EAGVAQSPRYKIIEKRQSVAFWCNPISGHATLYWYQQILGQGPKLLIQFQNNGVVDDSQLPKDRFSAERLKGVDSTLKIQPAKLEDSAVYLCASSPPGLRANVLTFGAGSRLTVL.